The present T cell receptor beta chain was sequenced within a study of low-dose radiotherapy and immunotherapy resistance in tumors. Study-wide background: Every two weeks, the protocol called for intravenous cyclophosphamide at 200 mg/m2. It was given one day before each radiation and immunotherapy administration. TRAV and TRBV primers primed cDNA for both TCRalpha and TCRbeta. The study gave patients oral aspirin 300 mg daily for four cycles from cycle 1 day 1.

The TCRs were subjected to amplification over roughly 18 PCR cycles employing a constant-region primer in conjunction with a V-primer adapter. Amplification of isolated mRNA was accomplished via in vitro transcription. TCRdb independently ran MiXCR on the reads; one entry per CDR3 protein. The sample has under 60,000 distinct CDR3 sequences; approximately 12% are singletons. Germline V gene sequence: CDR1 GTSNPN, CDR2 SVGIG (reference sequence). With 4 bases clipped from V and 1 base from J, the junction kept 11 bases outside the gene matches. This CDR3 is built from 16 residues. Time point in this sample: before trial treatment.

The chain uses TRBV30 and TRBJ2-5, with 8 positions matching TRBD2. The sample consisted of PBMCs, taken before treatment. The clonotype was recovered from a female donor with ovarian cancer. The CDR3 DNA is TGTGCCTGGAACAGGAGGCTAGCGGGTGTCCAAGAGACCCAGTACTTC. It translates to CAWNRRLAGVQETQYF.